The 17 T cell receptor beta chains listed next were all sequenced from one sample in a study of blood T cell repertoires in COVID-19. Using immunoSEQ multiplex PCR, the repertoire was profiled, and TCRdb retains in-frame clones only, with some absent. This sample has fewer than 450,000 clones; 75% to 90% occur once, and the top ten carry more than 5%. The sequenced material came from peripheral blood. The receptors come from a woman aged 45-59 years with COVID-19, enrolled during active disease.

CDR3 in amino acids: CASTHGTGNSYEQYF. The CDR3 DNA is TGTGCCAGTACCCATGGGACAGGGAACTCCTACGAGCAGTACTTC. V gene TRBV19 combines with J gene TRBJ2-7, with TRBD1 matching over 9 bases. The CDR3 sequence is 15 residues long. In germline, CDR1 is LNHDA, CDR2 SQIVND (reference sequence). V was clipped by 7 bases and J by 0 bases; unmatched bases: 7.

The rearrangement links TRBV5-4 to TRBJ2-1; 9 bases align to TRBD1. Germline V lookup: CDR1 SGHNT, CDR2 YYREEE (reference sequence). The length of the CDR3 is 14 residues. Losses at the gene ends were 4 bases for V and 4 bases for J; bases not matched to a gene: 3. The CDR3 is CASSPGQGYNEQFF. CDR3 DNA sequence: TGTGCCAGCAGCCCGGGACAGGGTTACAATGAGCAGTTCTTC.

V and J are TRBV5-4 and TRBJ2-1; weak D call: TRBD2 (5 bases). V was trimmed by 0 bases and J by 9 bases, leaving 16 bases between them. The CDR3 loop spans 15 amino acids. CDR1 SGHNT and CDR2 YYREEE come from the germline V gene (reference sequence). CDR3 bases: TGTGCCAGCAGCTTGGCGGCGGGCGAACCGCGTGAGCAGTTCTTC. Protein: CASSLAAGEPREQFF.

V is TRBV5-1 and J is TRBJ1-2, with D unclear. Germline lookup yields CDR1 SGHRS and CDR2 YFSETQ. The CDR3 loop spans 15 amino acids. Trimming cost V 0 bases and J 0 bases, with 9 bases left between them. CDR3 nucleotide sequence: TGCGCCAGCAGCTTGGGAGCACTGTCTAACTATGGCTACACCTTC. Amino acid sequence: CASSLGALSNYGYTF.

Here the CDR3 reads CASKGAWGVVEETQYF. The CDR3 coding sequence is TGCGCCAGCAAGGGCGCCTGGGGAGTCGTGGAAGAGACCCAGTACTTC. This chain connects TRBV5-1 to TRBJ2-5; D might be TRBD2 (5 bases). V lost 6 bases, J lost 3 bases, and 21 bases lay in between. The CDR3 extends over 16 amino acids. Germline V gene lookup returns CDR1 SGHRS and CDR2 YFSETQ. The whole variable domain, filled in from reference TRBV5-1 and TRBJ2-5, reads KAGVTQTPRYLIKTRGQQVTLSCSPISGHRSVSWYQQTPGQGLQFLFEYFSETQRNKGNFPGRFSGRQFSNSRSEMNVSTLELGDSALYLCASKGAWGVVEETQYFGPGTRLLVL.

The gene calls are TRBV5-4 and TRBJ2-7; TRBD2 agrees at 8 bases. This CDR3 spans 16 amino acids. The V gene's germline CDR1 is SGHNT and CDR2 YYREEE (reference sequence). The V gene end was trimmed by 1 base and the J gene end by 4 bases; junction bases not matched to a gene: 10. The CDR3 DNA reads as TGTGCCAGCAGCTTGTGGGGAGCGGGGGAGACGTACGAGCAGTACTTC. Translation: CASSLWGAGETYEQYF.

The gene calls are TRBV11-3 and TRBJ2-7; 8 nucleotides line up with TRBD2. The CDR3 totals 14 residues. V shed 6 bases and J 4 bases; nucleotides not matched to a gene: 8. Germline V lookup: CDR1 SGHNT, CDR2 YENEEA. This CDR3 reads CASRPGTSSYEQYF. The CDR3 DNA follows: TGTGCCAGCAGGCCAGGGACTAGTTCGTACGAGCAGTACTTC.

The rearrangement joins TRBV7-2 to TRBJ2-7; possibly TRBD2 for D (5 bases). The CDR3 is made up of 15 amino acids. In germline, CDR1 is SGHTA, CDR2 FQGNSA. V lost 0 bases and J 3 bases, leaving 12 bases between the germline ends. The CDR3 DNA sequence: TGTGCCAGCAGCTTAGCAGGCCTAGCTCTCTACGAGCAGTACTTC. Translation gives CASSLAGLALYEQYF.

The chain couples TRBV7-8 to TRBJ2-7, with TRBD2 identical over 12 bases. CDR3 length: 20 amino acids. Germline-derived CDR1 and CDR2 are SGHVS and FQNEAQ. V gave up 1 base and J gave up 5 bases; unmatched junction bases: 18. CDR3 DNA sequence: TGTGCCAGCAGCTTAGTTAGGCTAGCGGGAGGGCTACCCTCTGCCGACGAGCAGTACTTC. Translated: CASSLVRLAGGLPSADEQYF. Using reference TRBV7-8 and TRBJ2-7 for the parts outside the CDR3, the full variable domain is GAGVSQSPRYKVAKRGQDVALRCDPISGHVSLFWYQQALGQGPEFLTYFQNEAQLDKSGLPSDRFFAERPEGSVSTLKIQRTQQEDSAVYLCASSLVRLAGGLPSADEQYFGPGTRLTVT.

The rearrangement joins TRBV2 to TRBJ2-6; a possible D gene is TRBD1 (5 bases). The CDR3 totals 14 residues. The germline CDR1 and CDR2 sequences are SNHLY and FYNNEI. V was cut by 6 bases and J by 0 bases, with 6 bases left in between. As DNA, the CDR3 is TGTGCCAGCAGCAGGGACTCTGGGGCCAACGTCCTGACTTTC. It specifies CASSRDSGANVLTF.

The CDR3 loop is CASSPRPGERNYGYTF. The CDR3 coding sequence is TGTGCCAGCAGCCCTAGGCCGGGGGAACGGAACTATGGCTACACCTTC. This rearrangement joins TRBV7-9 to TRBJ1-2; tentatively, D is TRBD1 (5 bases). The germline V gene encodes CDR1 SEHNR and CDR2 FQNEAQ (reference sequence). The CDR3 is made up of 16 amino acids. Trimming left V 5 bases short and J 2 bases short, with 18 bases between.

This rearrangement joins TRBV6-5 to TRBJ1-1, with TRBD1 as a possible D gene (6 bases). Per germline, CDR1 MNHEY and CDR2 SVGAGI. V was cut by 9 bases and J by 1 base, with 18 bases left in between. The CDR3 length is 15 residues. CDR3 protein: CASFEGGAWNTEAFF. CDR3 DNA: TGTGCCAGTTTTGAGGGGGGGGCGTGGAACACTGAAGCTTTCTTT.

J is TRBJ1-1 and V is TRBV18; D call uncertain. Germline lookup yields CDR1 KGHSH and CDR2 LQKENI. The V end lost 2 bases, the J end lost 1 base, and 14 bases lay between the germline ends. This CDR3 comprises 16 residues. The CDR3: CASSPGFARKNTEAFF. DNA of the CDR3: TGTGCCAGCTCACCAGGGTTTGCGAGGAAGAACACTGAAGCTTTCTTT.

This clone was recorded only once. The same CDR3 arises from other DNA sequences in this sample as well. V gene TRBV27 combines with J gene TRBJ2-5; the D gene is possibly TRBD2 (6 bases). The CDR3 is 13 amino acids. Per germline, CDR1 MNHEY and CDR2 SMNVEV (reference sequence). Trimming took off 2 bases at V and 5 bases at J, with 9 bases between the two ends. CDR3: CASSLQGRETQYF. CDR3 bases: TGTGCCAGCAGTTTACAAGGGAGGGAGACCCAGTACTTC.

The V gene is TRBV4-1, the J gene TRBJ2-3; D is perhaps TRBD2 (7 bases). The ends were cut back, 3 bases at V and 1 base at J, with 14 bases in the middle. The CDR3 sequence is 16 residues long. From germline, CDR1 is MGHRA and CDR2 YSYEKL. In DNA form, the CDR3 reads TGCGCCAGCAGCCAGGGAGGAGGGGGGGGCACAGATACGCAGTATTTT. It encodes CASSQGGGGGTDTQYF.

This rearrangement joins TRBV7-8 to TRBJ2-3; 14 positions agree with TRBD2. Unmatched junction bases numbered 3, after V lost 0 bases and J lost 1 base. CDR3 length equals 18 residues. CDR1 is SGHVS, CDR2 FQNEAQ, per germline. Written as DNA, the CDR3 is TGTGCCAGCAGCTTAGCGGGACTAGCGGGAGCCGGCACAGATACGCAGTATTTT. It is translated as CASSLAGLAGAGTDTQYF.

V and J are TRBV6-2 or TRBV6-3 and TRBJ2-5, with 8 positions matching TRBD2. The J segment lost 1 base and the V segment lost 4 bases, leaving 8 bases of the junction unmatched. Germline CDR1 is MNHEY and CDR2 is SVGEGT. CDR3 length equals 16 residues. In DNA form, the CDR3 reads TGTGCCAGCAGTTCGGTTCTTGCGGGAGGCCAAGAGACCCAGTACTTC. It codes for CASSSVLAGGQETQYF.